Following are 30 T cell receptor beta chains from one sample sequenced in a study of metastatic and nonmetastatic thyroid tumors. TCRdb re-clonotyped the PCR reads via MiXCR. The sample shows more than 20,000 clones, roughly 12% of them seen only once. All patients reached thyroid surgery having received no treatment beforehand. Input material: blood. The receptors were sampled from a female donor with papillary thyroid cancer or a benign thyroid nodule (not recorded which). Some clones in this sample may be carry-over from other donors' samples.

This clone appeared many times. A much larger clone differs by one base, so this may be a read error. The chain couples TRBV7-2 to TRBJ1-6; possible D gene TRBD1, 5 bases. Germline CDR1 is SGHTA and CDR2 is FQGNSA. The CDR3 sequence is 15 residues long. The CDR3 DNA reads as TGTGCCGGCAGCCCCCGCAAGGGTGGGGGTTCACCCCTCCACTTT. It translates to CAGSPRKGGGSPLHF. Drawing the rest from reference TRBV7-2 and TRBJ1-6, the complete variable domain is GAGVSQSPSNKVTEKGKDVELRCDPISGHTALYWYRQSLGQGLEFLIYFQGNSAPDKSGLPSDRFSAERTGGSVSTLTIQRTQQEDSAVYLCAGSPRKGGGSPLHFGNGTRLTVT.

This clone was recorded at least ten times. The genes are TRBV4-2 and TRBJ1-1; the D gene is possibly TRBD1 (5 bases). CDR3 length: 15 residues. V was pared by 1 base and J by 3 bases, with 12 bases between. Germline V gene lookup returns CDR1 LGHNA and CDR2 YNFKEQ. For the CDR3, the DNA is TGTGCCAGCAGCCAAGCCCAGGGTTTAGACACTGAAGCTTTCTTT. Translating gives CASSQAQGLDTEAFF.

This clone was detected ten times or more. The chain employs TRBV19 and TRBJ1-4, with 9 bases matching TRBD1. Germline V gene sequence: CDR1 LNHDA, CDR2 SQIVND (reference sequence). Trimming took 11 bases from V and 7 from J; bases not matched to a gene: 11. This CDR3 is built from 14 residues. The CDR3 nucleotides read TGTGCCGCAAGGGGACAGGGTAAAAGTGAAAAACTGTTTTTT. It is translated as CAARGQGKSEKLFF.

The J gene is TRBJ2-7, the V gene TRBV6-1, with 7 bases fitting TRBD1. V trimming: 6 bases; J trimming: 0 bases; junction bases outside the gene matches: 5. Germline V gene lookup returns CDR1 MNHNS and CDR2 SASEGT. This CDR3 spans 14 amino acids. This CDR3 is CASRTGFLSYEQYF. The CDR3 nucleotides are TGTGCCAGCAGGACAGGGTTCCTCTCCTACGAGCAGTACTTC.

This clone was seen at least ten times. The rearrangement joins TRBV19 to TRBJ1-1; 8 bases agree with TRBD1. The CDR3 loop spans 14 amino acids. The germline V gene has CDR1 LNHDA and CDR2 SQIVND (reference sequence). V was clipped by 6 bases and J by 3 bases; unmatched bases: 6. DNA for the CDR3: TGTGCCAGTAGCCCCCCGACAGGGGACACTGAAGCTTTCTTT. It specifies CASSPPTGDTEAFF.

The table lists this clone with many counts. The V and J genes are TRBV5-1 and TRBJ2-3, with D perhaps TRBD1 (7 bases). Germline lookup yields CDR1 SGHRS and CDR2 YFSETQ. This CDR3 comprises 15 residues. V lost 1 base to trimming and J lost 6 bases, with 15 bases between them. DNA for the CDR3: TGCGCCAGCAGCTTGCGAGGGGGCGGGGCGGATACGCAGTATTTT. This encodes CASSLRGGGADTQYF.

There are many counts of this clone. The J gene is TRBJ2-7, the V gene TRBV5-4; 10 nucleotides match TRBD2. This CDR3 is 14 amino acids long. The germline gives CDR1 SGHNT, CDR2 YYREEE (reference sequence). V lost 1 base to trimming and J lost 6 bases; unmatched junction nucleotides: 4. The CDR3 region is CASSLSSGGFEQYF. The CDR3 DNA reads TGTGCCAGCAGCTTGTCTAGCGGGGGCTTCGAGCAGTACTTC.

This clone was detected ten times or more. This CDR3 reads CASSFSPVLGIPEAFF. CDR3 bases: TGTGCCAGCAGCTTTAGTCCCGTGCTAGGAATCCCTGAAGCTTTCTTT. This rearrangement joins TRBV11-1 to TRBJ1-1; D remains unclear. Per germline, CDR1 SGHAT and CDR2 FQDESV (reference sequence). The length of the CDR3 is 16 residues. V lost 3 bases and J 6 bases, leaving 20 bases between the germline ends.

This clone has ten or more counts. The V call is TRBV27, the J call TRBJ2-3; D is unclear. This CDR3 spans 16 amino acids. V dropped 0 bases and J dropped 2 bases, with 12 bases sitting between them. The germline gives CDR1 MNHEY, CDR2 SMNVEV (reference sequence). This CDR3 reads CASSLSGSTNTDTQYF. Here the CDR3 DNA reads TGTGCCAGCAGTTTATCGGGCAGTACCAACACAGATACGCAGTATTTT.

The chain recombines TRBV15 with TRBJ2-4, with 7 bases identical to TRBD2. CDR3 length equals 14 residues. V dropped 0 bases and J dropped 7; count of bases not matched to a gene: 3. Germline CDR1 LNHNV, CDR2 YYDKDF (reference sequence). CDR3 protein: CATSRDRGVNIQYF. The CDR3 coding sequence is TGTGCCACCAGCAGAGATCGGGGGGTCAACATTCAGTACTTC.

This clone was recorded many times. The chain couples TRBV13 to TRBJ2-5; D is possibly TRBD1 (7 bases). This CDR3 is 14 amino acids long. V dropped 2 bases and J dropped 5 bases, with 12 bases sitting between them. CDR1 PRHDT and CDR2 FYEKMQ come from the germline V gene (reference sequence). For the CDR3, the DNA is TGTGCCAGCAGCTTACCCCCAGGGGGGGAGACCCAGTACTTC. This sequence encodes CASSLPPGGETQYF. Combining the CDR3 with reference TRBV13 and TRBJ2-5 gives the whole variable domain AAGVIQSPRHLIKEKRETATLKCYPIPRHDTVYWYQQGPGQDPQFLISFYEKMQSDKGSIPDRFSAQQFSDYHSELNMSSLELGDSALYFCASSLPPGGETQYFGPGTRLLVL.

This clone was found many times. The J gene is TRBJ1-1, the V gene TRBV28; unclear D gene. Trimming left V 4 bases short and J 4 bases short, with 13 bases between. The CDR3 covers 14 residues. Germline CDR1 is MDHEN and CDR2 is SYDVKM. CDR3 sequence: CASSSTGVPTEAFF. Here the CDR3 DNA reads TGTGCCAGCAGTTCCACCGGGGTCCCCACTGAAGCTTTCTTT.

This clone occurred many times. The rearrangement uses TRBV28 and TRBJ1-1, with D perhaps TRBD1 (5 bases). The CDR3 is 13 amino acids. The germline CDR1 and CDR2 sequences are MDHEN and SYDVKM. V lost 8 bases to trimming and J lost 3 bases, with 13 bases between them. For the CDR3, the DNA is TGTGCCAGCCTGTTAGGGGATTACACTGAAGCTTTCTTT. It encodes CASLLGDYTEAFF.

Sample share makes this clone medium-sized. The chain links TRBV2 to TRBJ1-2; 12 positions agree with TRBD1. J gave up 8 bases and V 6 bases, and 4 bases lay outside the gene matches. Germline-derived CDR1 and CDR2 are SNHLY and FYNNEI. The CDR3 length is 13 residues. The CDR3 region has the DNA TGTGCCAGCAGGGGACAGGGGGCGCGGGGCTACACCTTC. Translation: CASRGQGARGYTF.

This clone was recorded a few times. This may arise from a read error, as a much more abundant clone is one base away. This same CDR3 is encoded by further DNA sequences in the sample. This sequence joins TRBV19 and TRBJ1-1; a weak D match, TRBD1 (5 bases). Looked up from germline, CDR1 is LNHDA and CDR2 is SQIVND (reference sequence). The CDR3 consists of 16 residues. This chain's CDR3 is CASFPAGQGRGTEAFF. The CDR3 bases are TGCGCCAGTTTTCCAGCGGGGCAGGGCCGGGGCACTGAAGCTTTCTTT.

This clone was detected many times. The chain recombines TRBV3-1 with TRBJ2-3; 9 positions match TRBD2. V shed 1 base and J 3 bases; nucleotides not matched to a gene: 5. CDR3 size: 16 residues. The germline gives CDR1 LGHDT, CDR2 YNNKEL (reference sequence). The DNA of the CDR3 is TGTGCCAGCAGCCAAGGGCCTAGCGGGACTACAGATACGCAGTATTTT. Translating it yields CASSQGPSGTTDTQYF.

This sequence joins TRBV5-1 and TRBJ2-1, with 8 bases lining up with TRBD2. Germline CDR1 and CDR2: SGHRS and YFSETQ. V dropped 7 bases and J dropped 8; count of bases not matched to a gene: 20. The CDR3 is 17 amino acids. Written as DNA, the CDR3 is TGCGCCAGCGGCCCCTCAGGACTAGCTGGGGTAGACCATGAGCAGTTCTTC. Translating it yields CASGPSGLAGVDHEQFF.

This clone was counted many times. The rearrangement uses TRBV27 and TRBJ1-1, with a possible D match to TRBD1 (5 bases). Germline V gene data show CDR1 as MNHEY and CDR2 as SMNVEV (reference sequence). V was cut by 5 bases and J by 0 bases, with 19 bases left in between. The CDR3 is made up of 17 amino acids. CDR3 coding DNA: TGTGCCAGCAGTCAAAAGGGTAACGGACACATGAACACTGAAGCTTTCTTT. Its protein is CASSQKGNGHMNTEAFF.

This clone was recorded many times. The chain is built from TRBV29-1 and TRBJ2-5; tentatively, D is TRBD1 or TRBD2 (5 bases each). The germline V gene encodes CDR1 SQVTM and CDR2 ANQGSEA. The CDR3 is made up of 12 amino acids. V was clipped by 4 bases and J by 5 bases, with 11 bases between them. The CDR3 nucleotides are TGCAGCGTTGGTGGGGGTCACGAGACCCAGTACTTC. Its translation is CSVGGGHETQYF.

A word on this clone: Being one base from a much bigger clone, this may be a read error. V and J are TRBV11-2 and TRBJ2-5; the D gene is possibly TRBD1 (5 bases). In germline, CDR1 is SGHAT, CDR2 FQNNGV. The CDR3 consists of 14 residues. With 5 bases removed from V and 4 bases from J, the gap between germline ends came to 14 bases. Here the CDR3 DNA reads TGTGCCAGCAGCCTGAAGGGGCCGATAGAGACCCAGTACTTC. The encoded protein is CASSLKGPIETQYF.

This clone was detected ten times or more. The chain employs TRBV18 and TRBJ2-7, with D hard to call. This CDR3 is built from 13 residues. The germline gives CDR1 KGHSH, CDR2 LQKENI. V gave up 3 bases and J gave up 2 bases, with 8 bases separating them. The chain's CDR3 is CASSPDGAYEQYF. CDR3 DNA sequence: TGTGCCAGCTCACCGGACGGAGCCTACGAGCAGTACTTC.

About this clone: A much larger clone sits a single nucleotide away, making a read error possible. Here the CDR3 reads CASSQVRRFGTEAFF. CDR3 DNA: TGTGCCAGCAGCCAAGTGAGGCGATTTGGCACTGAAGCTTTCTTT. This chain connects TRBV14 to TRBJ1-1; D gene ambiguous. V was shortened by 1 base and J by 4 bases, with 13 bases between the two germline ends. This CDR3 contains 15 residues. The germline V gene has CDR1 SGHDN and CDR2 FVKESK.

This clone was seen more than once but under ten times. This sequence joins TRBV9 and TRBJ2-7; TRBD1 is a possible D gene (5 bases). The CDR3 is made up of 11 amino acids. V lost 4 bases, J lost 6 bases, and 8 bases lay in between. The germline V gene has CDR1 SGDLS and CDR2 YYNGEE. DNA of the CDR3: TGTGCCAGCAGCCCAGGGCTCGAGCAGTACTTC. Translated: CASSPGLEQYF.

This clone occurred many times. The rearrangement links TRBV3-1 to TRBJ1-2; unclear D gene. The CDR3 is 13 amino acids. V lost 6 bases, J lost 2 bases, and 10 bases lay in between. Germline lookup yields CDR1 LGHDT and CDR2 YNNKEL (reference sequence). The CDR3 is CASSPMGNYGYTF. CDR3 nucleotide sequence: TGTGCCAGCAGTCCCATGGGGAACTATGGCTACACCTTC.

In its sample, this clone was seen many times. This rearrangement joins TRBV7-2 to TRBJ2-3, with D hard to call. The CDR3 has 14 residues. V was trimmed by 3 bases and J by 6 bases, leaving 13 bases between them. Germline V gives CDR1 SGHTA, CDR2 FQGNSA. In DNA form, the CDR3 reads TGTGCCAGCAGCTTGACGGCCGTCGGGGATACGCAGTATTTT. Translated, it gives CASSLTAVGDTQYF.

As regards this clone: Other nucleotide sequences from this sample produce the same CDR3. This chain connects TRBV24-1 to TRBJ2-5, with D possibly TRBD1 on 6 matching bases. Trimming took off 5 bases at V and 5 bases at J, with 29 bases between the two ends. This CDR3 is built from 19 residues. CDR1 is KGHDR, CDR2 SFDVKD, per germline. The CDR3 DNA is TGTGCCACCAGTGCCTGGGGGCCAGGGCGGTCAATGTATGCGGAGACCCAGTACTTC. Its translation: CATSAWGPGRSMYAETQYF.

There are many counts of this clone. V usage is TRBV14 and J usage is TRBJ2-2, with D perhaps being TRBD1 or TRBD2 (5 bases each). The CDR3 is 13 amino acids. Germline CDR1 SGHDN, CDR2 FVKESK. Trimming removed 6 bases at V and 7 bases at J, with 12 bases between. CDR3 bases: TGTGCCAGCAGGTCTAGGGGAGACGGGGAGCTGTTTTTT. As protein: CASRSRGDGELFF.

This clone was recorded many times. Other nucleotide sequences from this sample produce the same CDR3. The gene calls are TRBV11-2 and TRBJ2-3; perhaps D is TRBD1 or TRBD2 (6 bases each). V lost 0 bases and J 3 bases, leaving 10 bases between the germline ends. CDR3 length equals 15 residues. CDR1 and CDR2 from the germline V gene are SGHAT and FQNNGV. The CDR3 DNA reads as TGTGCCAGCAGCTTAGAGGGGGGCTCGACAGATACGCAGTATTTT. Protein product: CASSLEGGSTDTQYF.

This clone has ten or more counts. CDR3 residues: CSVGTDYQPQHF. In DNA form, the CDR3 reads TGCAGCGTGGGGACAGATTATCAGCCCCAGCATTTT. The chain couples TRBV29-1 to TRBJ1-5; 7 nucleotides align to TRBD1. Germline V gives CDR1 SQVTM, CDR2 ANQGSEA. The trim removed 6 bases at V and 5 bases at J, leaving 4 bases unmatched. The CDR3 contains 12 residues.

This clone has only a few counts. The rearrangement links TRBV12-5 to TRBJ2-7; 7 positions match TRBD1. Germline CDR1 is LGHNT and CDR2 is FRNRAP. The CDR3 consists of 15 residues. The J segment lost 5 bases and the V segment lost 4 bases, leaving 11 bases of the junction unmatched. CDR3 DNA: TGTGCTAGTGGTTACCGAGGGGGCCCCTACCACGAGCAGTACTTC. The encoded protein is CASGYRGGPYHEQYF.